One and the same sample provided the 27 T cell receptor beta chains below, sequenced in a study of neurological immune-mediated disorders. TCRdb used MiXCR to reprocess the 5' RACE reads, holding one entry per CDR3 protein. The sample consists of tens of thousands of distinct CDR3 sequences, about 2% of them appearing once. Material for sequencing was PBMCs. The receptors here all came from a woman aged 40 to 49 with multiple sclerosis.

The chain's CDR3 is CSGLDSGLHEQFF. For the CDR3, the DNA is TGCAGTGGCCTGGACAGCGGGCTACATGAGCAGTTCTTC. The V gene is TRBV20-1, the J gene TRBJ2-1; D may correspond to TRBD1 or TRBD2 (6 bases each). CDR1 and CDR2 (germline): DFQATT, SNEGSKA (reference sequence). The CDR3 covers 13 residues. V gave up 7 bases and J gave up 8 bases, with 18 bases separating them.

This clonotype was detected ten times or more. The chain has TRBV7-6 and TRBJ1-1, with D possibly matching TRBD1 (6 bases). V was cut by 2 bases and J by 3 bases, with 13 bases left in between. Germline assignment: CDR1 SGHVS and CDR2 FNYEAQ. The CDR3 spans 15 residues. CDR3: CASSLQQGGDTEAFF. The DNA for the CDR3 is TGTGCCAGCAGCTTACAACAGGGAGGGGACACTGAAGCTTTCTTT.

This clonotype was recorded at least ten times. The chain is built from TRBV9 and TRBJ2-6, with 7 nucleotides matching TRBD2. V trimming: 4 bases; J trimming: 0 bases; junction bases outside the gene matches: 7. Germline CDR1 SGDLS, CDR2 YYNGEE. The CDR3 is made up of 17 amino acids. The CDR3 region has the DNA TGTGCCAGCAGCCGGCAGGCGGGGGTCTCTGGGGCCAACGTCCTGACTTTC. Protein sequence: CASSRQAGVSGANVLTF.

The sample holds many counts of this clonotype. The chain employs TRBV7-9 and TRBJ1-6; the match to TRBD1 covers 7 bases. This CDR3 comprises 14 residues. Germline trimming cut 5 bases from V and 7 bases from J; bases unmatched to any gene: 5. From germline, CDR1 is SEHNR and CDR2 FQNEAQ (reference sequence). The CDR3 bases are TGTGCCAGCAGCCCTACAGGGGACAATTCACCCCTCCACTTT. This encodes CASSPTGDNSPLHF.

This clonotype occurred many times. V usage is TRBV20-1 and J usage is TRBJ1-5; possible D gene TRBD1, 5 bases. Trimming shortened V by 0 bases and J by 0 bases, and 18 bases separated the two germline ends. The CDR3 contains 18 residues. The germline CDR1 and CDR2 sequences are DFQATT and SNEGSKA (reference sequence). CDR3 in DNA: TGCAGTGCTAGAGATCTGGGGCCGGGGCAGGTTAGCAATCAGCCCCAGCATTTT. It specifies CSARDLGPGQVSNQPQHF.

At least ten counts were recorded for this clonotype. The rearrangement links TRBV20-1 to TRBJ2-3, with D unresolved. Per the germline V gene, CDR1 is DFQATT and CDR2 is SNEGSKA (reference sequence). The CDR3 sequence is 13 residues long. V lost 3 bases and J 6 bases, leaving 13 bases between the germline ends. The DNA for the CDR3 is TGCAGTGCTAGCTCCCCAGGTACCGATACGCAGTATTTT. It encodes CSASSPGTDTQYF.

This clonotype came up many times. V usage is TRBV6-5 and J usage is TRBJ2-7, with D perhaps matching TRBD2 (6 bases). Germline V gene sequence: CDR1 MNHEY, CDR2 SVGAGI. Trimming took 0 bases from V and 10 from J, leaving 13 bases between them. This CDR3 comprises 13 residues. The CDR3 nucleotides read TGTGCCAGCAGTTACTCGGAGGGGACGGTTCAGTACTTC. Its translation is CASSYSEGTVQYF.

As concerns this clonotype: A much larger clonotype is one base distant, so this may be a read error. The rearrangement links TRBV20-1 to TRBJ1-2; 11 bases line up with TRBD1. Germline V gives CDR1 DFQATT, CDR2 SNEGSKA (reference sequence). Germline trimming cut 5 bases from V and 4 bases from J; bases unmatched to any gene: 6. This CDR3 is 14 amino acids long. The CDR3 nucleotides are TGCAGTGCTTCCCACGGACAGGGGGCCTATGGCTACACCTTC. Encoded protein: CSASHGQGAYGYTF.

This clonotype has a count of ten or more. This CDR3 reads CASSLSVATTGELFF. The CDR3 nucleotides read TGCGCCAGCAGCTTGTCGGTAGCAACGACTGGGGAGCTGTTTTTT. V is TRBV5-1 and J is TRBJ2-2; D is unresolved. The CDR3 has 15 amino acids. CDR1 is SGHRS, CDR2 YFSETQ, per germline. V dropped 1 base and J dropped 8 bases, with 15 bases sitting between them. Using reference TRBV5-1 and TRBJ2-2 for the parts outside the CDR3, the full variable domain is KAGVTQTPRYLIKTRGQQVTLSCSPISGHRSVSWYQQTPGQGLQFLFEYFSETQRNKGNFPGRFSGRQFSNSRSEMNVSTLELGDSALYLCASSLSVATTGELFFGEGSRLTVL.

There are many counts of this clonotype. The genes are TRBV2 and TRBJ2-4, with D perhaps matching TRBD1 or TRBD2 (5 bases each). The germline CDR1 and CDR2 sequences are SNHLY and FYNNEI. Trimming shortened V by 8 bases and J by 6 bases, and 5 bases separated the two germline ends. The CDR3 covers 10 residues. CDR3 DNA: TGTGCCAGCGGGGGAAACATTCAGTACTTC. This encodes CASGGNIQYF.

The table lists this clonotype with many counts. This chain links TRBV9 with TRBJ2-7; D uncertain. V was clipped by 0 bases and J by 1 base, with 5 bases between them. Germline V gene lookup returns CDR1 SGDLS and CDR2 YYNGEE. This CDR3 comprises 13 residues. CDR3 protein: CASSVAVSYEQYF. CDR3 nucleotides: TGTGCCAGCAGCGTAGCCGTATCCTACGAGCAGTACTTC. Drawing the rest from reference TRBV9 and TRBJ2-7, the complete variable domain is DSGVTQTPKHLITATGQRVTLRCSPRSGDLSVYWYQQSLDQGLQFLIQYYNGEERAKGNILERFSAQQFPDLHSELNLSSLELGDSALYFCASSVAVSYEQYFGPGTRLTVT.

Relative to its sample, this clonotype is medium-sized. In nucleotides, the CDR3 is TGCAGTGCTGTAATGGTGACAGATACGCAGTATTTT. It is translated as CSAVMVTDTQYF. The chain carries TRBV20-1 and TRBJ2-3; D remains ambiguous. Germline-derived CDR1 and CDR2 are DFQATT and SNEGSKA (reference sequence). V was trimmed by 5 bases and J by 3 bases, leaving 9 bases between them. This CDR3 spans 12 amino acids.

This clonotype was recorded many times. This chain connects TRBV5-1 to TRBJ2-7; 8 bases match TRBD2. The V gene end was trimmed by 2 bases and the J gene end by 0 bases; junction bases not matched to a gene: 4. CDR3 length: 15 residues. Looked up from germline, CDR1 is SGHRS and CDR2 is YFSETQ. The CDR3 reads CASSFTGGSSYEQYF. As DNA, the CDR3 is TGCGCCAGCAGCTTTACGGGGGGGAGCTCCTACGAGCAGTACTTC.

This clonotype was seen at least ten times. The chain joins TRBV6-2 or TRBV6-3 to TRBJ2-2, with TRBD2 matching over 9 bases. Germline V gene sequence: CDR1 MNHEY, CDR2 SVGEGT. This CDR3 region has 16 residues. Trimming at V came to 6 bases and at J to 5 bases, leaving 10 bases not matched to a gene. The CDR3 DNA reads as TGTGCCAGCAGCTCACCGGGACTAGCCCCTACCGGGGAGCTGTTTTTT. Amino acid sequence: CASSSPGLAPTGELFF.

This clonotype has ten or more counts. The chain combines TRBV5-1 with TRBJ2-1, with 9 positions matching TRBD1. CDR1 SGHRS and CDR2 YFSETQ come from the germline V gene. J was trimmed by 8 bases and V by 3 bases; bases with no gene match: 0. This CDR3 region has 12 residues. For the CDR3, the DNA is TGCGCCAGCAGCTGGACAGGGGATGAGCAGTTCTTC. Translation: CASSWTGDEQFF.

Note on this clonotype: It may be a read error: a sequence one base away is much more abundant. This chain connects TRBV20-1 to TRBJ2-7; D is undetermined. The CDR3 has 13 amino acids. Trimming cost V 6 bases and J 3 bases, with 15 bases left between them. Germline assignment: CDR1 DFQATT and CDR2 SNEGSKA (reference sequence). CDR3 loop: CSAASGSYYEQYF. In nucleotides, the CDR3 is TGCAGTGCCGCGTCTGGCAGCTACTACGAGCAGTACTTC.

This clonotype has a count of ten or more. The V and J genes are TRBV5-1 and TRBJ2-5; possibly TRBD2 for D (6 bases). The CDR3 totals 14 residues. V lost 2 bases to trimming and J lost 3 bases, with 11 bases between them. Germline CDR1 reads SGHRS; CDR2 reads YFSETQ. The CDR3 DNA follows: TGCGCCAGCAGCTTTCTCGGAGGGGAAGAGACCCAGTACTTC. This gives the protein CASSFLGGEETQYF. The variable domain in full, with the rest retrieved from reference TRBV5-1 and TRBJ2-5, is KAGVTQTPRYLIKTRGQQVTLSCSPISGHRSVSWYQQTPGQGLQFLFEYFSETQRNKGNFPGRFSGRQFSNSRSEMNVSTLELGDSALYLCASSFLGGEETQYFGPGTRLLVL.

This clonotype was picked up many times. V and J are TRBV2 and TRBJ1-4; D remains ambiguous. Germline V CDR1 and CDR2: SNHLY, FYNNEI. The V and J ends lost 8 bases and 0 bases respectively, with 13 bases between them. The CDR3 covers 15 residues. CDR3 DNA: TGTGCCAGCGCGGCAGCCCCTGCAACTAATGAAAAACTGTTTTTT. Translation gives CASAAAPATNEKLFF.

This clonotype was detected ten times or more. The CDR3 is CSAERGGTAEQFF. CDR3 in DNA: TGCAGTGCTGAGCGTGGTGGGACCGCCGAGCAGTTCTTC. The chain employs TRBV20-1 and TRBJ2-1; either TRBD1 or TRBD2 may fit D (5 bases each). The CDR3 has 13 amino acids. V was clipped by 5 bases and J by 10 bases, with 18 bases between them. Germline values: CDR1 DFQATT, CDR2 SNEGSKA (reference sequence).

This clonotype was detected ten times or more. The V gene is TRBV12-3 or TRBV12-4, the J gene TRBJ1-1; D is perhaps TRBD1 (5 bases). CDR3 length: 15 residues. V was pared by 3 bases and J by 3 bases, with 14 bases between. The CDR3 here is CASSFLGLRDTEAFF. CDR3 DNA sequence: TGTGCCAGCAGTTTCCTGGGGCTTCGGGACACTGAAGCTTTCTTT.

In its sample, this clonotype was seen many times. This sequence joins TRBV5-1 and TRBJ2-7; TRBD1 matches 10 bases. Germline loops: CDR1 SGHRS, CDR2 YFSETQ. CDR3 length: 13 amino acids. V trimming: 4 bases; J trimming: 9 bases; junction bases outside the gene matches: 7. The CDR3 region is CASSPGQGMAQYF. In DNA form, the CDR3 reads TGCGCCAGCAGCCCGGGACAGGGGATGGCGCAGTACTTC.

The table lists this clonotype with many counts. V is TRBV3-1 and J is TRBJ1-1; maybe TRBD1 (5 bases). The germline V gene has CDR1 LGHDT and CDR2 YNNKEL (reference sequence). V lost 4 bases to trimming and J lost 5 bases, with 14 bases between them. The CDR3 extends over 14 amino acids. The CDR3 DNA reads as TGTGCCAGCAGCCCGACAGTGACGAGAACTGAAGCTTTCTTT. Translating it yields CASSPTVTRTEAFF. The full variable domain, in which reference TRBV3-1 and TRBJ1-1 provide the parts outside the CDR3, is DTAVSQTPKYLVTQMGNDKSIKCEQNLGHDTMYWYKQDSKKFLKIMFSYNNKELIINETVPNRFSPKSPDKAHLNLHINSLELGDSAVYFCASSPTVTRTEAFFGQGTRLTVV.

This clonotype was recorded at least ten times. The chain has TRBV7-3 and TRBJ1-1; a weak D match, TRBD1 (6 bases). The CDR3 is 15 amino acids. Germline CDR1 and CDR2: SGHTA and FQGTGA. Trimming stripped 6 bases from V and 4 bases from J, with 18 bases between. This CDR3 is CASSTSRGPSTEAFF. The CDR3 coding sequence is TGTGCCAGCAGTACCTCTCGGGGGCCGAGCACTGAAGCTTTCTTT.

This clonotype was seen repeatedly, ten times or more. J is TRBJ1-6 and V is TRBV19; the D is unclear. Per the germline V gene, CDR1 is LNHDA and CDR2 is SQIVND (reference sequence). The V end lost 3 bases, the J end lost 5 bases, and 8 bases lay between the germline ends. This CDR3 has 14 amino acids. CDR3 DNA sequence: TGTGCCAGTAGTATTCCACGGAATAATTCACCCCTCCACTTT. Amino acid sequence: CASSIPRNNSPLHF.

This clonotype was counted many times. The chain has TRBV28 and TRBJ1-3; D not certain. CDR1 and CDR2 from the germline V gene are MDHEN and SYDVKM. V lost 7 bases, J lost 0 bases, and 4 bases lay in between. CDR3 size: 12 residues. Written as DNA, the CDR3 is TGTGCCAGCATAGGCTCTGGAAACACCATATATTTT. It encodes CASIGSGNTIYF.

This clonotype was seen ten or more times. V usage is TRBV3-1 and J usage is TRBJ1-5; a possible D gene is TRBD1 (6 bases). CDR3 size: 14 residues. CDR1 LGHDT and CDR2 YNNKEL come from the germline V gene (reference sequence). With 4 bases removed from V and 4 bases from J, the gap between germline ends came to 11 bases. For the CDR3, the DNA is TGTGCCAGCAGCCGTTCGGGGGCTAATCAGCCCCAGCATTTT. Translated: CASSRSGANQPQHF.

This clonotype was recorded at least ten times. The chain has TRBV5-1 and TRBJ2-7; TRBD1 matches 8 bases. V was clipped by 4 bases and J by 5 bases; unmatched bases: 5. The germline gives CDR1 SGHRS, CDR2 YFSETQ. This CDR3 contains 13 residues. CDR3 sequence: CASSVTGADEQYF. The CDR3 bases are TGCGCCAGCAGCGTGACAGGGGCGGACGAGCAGTACTTC.